These T cell receptor beta chains were read from a single sample in a study of cytomegalovirus exposure and HLA in healthy donors. The method was immunoSEQ multiplex PCR; TCRdb's version includes in-frame clones alone and lacks a portion of them. The table has hundreds of thousands of clones, roughly 89% seen once; the top ten hold roughly 2%. Sequences were obtained from PBMCs. Receptors originate from a woman younger than 35 in good health and CMV-seronegative. Each CDR3 is given with its conserved first and last residue. A D gene is named only where the DNA matches it firmly. Part of the rows lack a size; the others show once, few, many or a class for expanded clones.

- TRBJ2-7 TRBV27 TRBD2 TGTGCCAGCAGTTTAGGTATTAGCGGGCTTGGCGAGCAGTACTTC CASSLGISGLGEQYF
- TRBJ1-6 TRBV11-2 - TGTGCCAGCAGCCCTTACCTCCCGGGACAAGGGTCACCCCTCCACTTT CASSPYLPGQGSPLHF
- TRBJ2-5 TRBV28 TRBD1 TGTGCCAGCAGTTGGACAGGGGGCCCTCAAGAGACCCAGTACTTC CASSWTGGPQETQYF
- TRBJ2-7 TRBV21-1 - TGTGCCAGCAGCAAAAAGAATTACCGGGACATCAGTCCCTACGAGCAGTACTTC CASSKKNYRDISPYEQYF
- TRBJ2-1 TRBV5-1 - TGCGCCAGCAGCTTGGGTAGTCCGGGGGAGCAGTTCTTC CASSLGSPGEQFF
- TRBJ2-3 TRBV27 - TGTGCCAGCAGTTTAGAGCACACAGATACGCAGTATTTT CASSLEHTDTQYF
few TRBJ1-2 TRBV7-9 - TGTGCCAGCAGCCTACAGGGACGGTATGGCTACACCTTC CASSLQGRYGYTF
few TRBJ1-1 TRBV5-6 - TGTGCCAGCAGCTTCGTCGAGGGCGGGTTCACTGAAGCTTTCTTT CASSFVEGGFTEAFF
- TRBJ1-4 TRBV7-9 - TGTGCCAGCAGCTCCAGGGGAGTACTTGAAAAACTGTTTTTT CASSSRGVLEKLFF
few TRBJ2-2 TRBV6-6 TRBD2 TGTGCCACGGTGACTAGCGGGGTCACCGGGGAGCTGTTTTTT CATVTSGVTGELFF
- TRBJ2-7 TRBV6-5 - TGTGCCAGCAGTTACTCGTCGGTGTCGGGTCCCTACGAGCAGTACTTC CASSYSSVSGPYEQYF
- TRBJ1-5 TRBV19 TRBD1 TGTGCCAGTAGCATCACCGGGACAGGGGATAATCAGCCCCAGCATTTT CASSITGTGDNQPQHF
- TRBJ1-5 TRBV6-6 - TGTGCCAGCAGTTCACGAGGTCAGCCCCAGCATTTT CASSSRGQPQHF